One and the same sample provided the 21 T cell receptor beta chains below, sequenced in a study of T cells after yellow fever vaccination. TCRdb reprocessed the 5' RACE reads with MiXCR, giving one entry per CDR3 protein. Of 350,000 to 550,000 distinct CDR3 sequences listed, under 20% are singletons. The starting material was PBMCs, obtained before the yellow fever booster vaccination. These receptor sequences come from a man in his late teens or twenties who received the YFV17D yellow fever vaccine.

The chain carries TRBV9 and TRBJ1-1; 7 bases align to TRBD1. V gave up 4 bases and J gave up 4 bases; unmatched junction bases: 10. Per the germline V gene, CDR1 is SGDLS and CDR2 is YYNGEE. The CDR3 has 15 residues. The CDR3 nucleotides are TGTGCCAGCAGCTTAGGTGACAGGGTTACCACTGAAGCTTTCTTT. Residues: CASSLGDRVTTEAFF.

The sample holds many counts of this clonotype. The CDR3 loop is CASSFDSSYEKLFF. The CDR3 DNA is TGTGCCAGCAGCTTCGACAGTAGCTATGAAAAACTGTTTTTT. The chain links TRBV7-2 to TRBJ1-4, with a weak D call TRBD1 (5 bases). Germline loops: CDR1 SGHTA, CDR2 FQGNSA. The CDR3 spans 14 residues. Trimming removed 3 bases at V and 6 bases at J, with 11 bases between.

The chain carries TRBV28 and TRBJ2-7, with D perhaps TRBD1 or TRBD2 (5 bases each). In germline, CDR1 is MDHEN, CDR2 SYDVKM. CDR3 size: 13 residues. V lost 8 bases and J lost 0, with 11 bases in between. CDR3 sequence (DNA): TGTGCCAGCCAGGGAGCCGGCTCCTACGAGCAGTACGTC. The encoded protein is CASQGAGSYEQYV.

This chain joins TRBV25-1 and TRBJ1-1; 11 bases fit TRBD1. The J segment lost 4 bases and the V segment lost 6 bases, leaving 13 bases of the junction unmatched. This CDR3 has 17 residues. Germline V gene lookup returns CDR1 MGHDK and CDR2 SYGVNS. DNA of the CDR3: TGTGCCAGCAGCTCCTGGACAGGGGGCGAGGTGTCCACTGAAGCTTTCTTT. Amino acid sequence: CASSSWTGGEVSTEAFF.

This clonotype ranks as large. Sequence at one end of the junction differs from germline and may be a read error. V gene TRBV6-6 combines with J gene TRBJ1-4; 7 bases agree with TRBD1. The CDR3 loop spans 18 amino acids. CDR1 is MNHNY and CDR2 is SVGAGI in the germline V gene (reference sequence). The CDR3 here is CASSHSLQGTATNEKLFF. DNA of the CDR3: TGTGCCAGCAGTCACTCCCTACAGGGGACAGCAACTAATGAAAAACTGTTTTTT.

This clonotype was found a few times. The J gene is TRBJ2-3, the V gene TRBV20-1, with 8 bases that match TRBD2. This CDR3 is built from 14 residues. The J segment lost 4 bases and the V segment lost 6 bases, leaving 9 bases of the junction unmatched. CDR1 and CDR2 (germline): DFQATT, SNEGSKA (reference sequence). The CDR3 is CSAPTAAGADTQYF. The CDR3 DNA is TGCAGTGCCCCAACCGCAGCGGGGGCAGATACGCAGTATTTT.

This clonotype came up a few times. J is TRBJ2-1 and V is TRBV15, with 9 nucleotides matching TRBD1. The CDR3 loop spans 17 amino acids. V lost 1 base to trimming and J lost 9 bases; unmatched junction nucleotides: 13. The germline V gene encodes CDR1 LNHNV and CDR2 YYDKDF (reference sequence). The CDR3 reads CATSRGLPGQGISEQFF. CDR3 DNA: TGTGCCACCAGCAGAGGTCTACCGGGACAGGGTATCAGTGAGCAGTTCTTC.

The rearrangement joins TRBV7-9 to TRBJ2-3; D could derive from TRBD1 or TRBD2 (5 bases each). The CDR3 runs 15 residues. Between the trimmed V and J ends, which lost 5 bases and 6 bases, there was a span of 18 bases. Germline CDR1 SEHNR, CDR2 FQNEAQ (reference sequence). The CDR3 here is CASSRPGPAADTQYF. The CDR3 DNA reads as TGTGCCAGCAGCCGTCCGGGGCCCGCAGCCGATACGCAGTATTTT.

This CDR3 is CASSDRVRANYGYTF. DNA for the CDR3: TGTGCCAGCAGTGACCGGGTTCGAGCTAACTATGGCTACACCTTC. The chain employs TRBV6-1 and TRBJ1-2, with D hard to call. V was clipped by 3 bases and J by 0 bases, with 11 bases between them. Germline CDR1 is MNHNS and CDR2 is SASEGT. The CDR3 spans 15 residues.

This chain connects TRBV7-9 to TRBJ1-2, with no clear D. V was trimmed by 2 bases and J by 7 bases, leaving 5 bases between them. Germline V gene lookup returns CDR1 SEHNR and CDR2 FQNEAQ (reference sequence). The CDR3 is 11 residues long. The CDR3 reads CASSLRPGYTF. The CDR3, as DNA: TGTGCCAGCAGCTTACGGCCTGGCTACACCTTC.

This clonotype was counted ten times or more. The chain recombines TRBV10-3 with TRBJ1-2; D unclear. This CDR3 contains 13 residues. The germline CDR1 and CDR2 sequences are ENHRY and SYGVKD. Trimming removed 1 base at V and 4 bases at J, with 7 bases between. Here the CDR3 reads CAISELVFYGYTF. CDR3 nucleotide sequence: TGTGCCATCAGTGAGTTAGTATTCTATGGCTACACCTTC.

Many counts were recorded for this clonotype. In DNA form, the CDR3 reads TGTGCCAGCTCGCGGGACAGGGTCTACAATGAGCAGTTCTTC. This translates into CASSRDRVYNEQFF. The rearrangement links TRBV18 to TRBJ2-1; 9 nucleotides align to TRBD1. V lost 6 bases, J lost 3 bases, and 3 bases stayed unmatched. CDR1 KGHSH and CDR2 LQKENI come from the germline V gene. The CDR3 has 14 residues. The whole variable domain, filled in from reference TRBV18 and TRBJ2-1, reads NAGVMQNPRHLVRRRGQEARLRCSPMKGHSHVYWYRQLPEEGLKFMVYLQKENIIDESGMPKERFSAEFPKEGPSILRIQQVVRGDSAAYFCASSRDRVYNEQFFGPGTRLTVL.

This clonotype was counted only a few times. The chain recombines TRBV15 with TRBJ2-7, with D uncertain. This CDR3 is 13 amino acids long. From germline, CDR1 is LNHNV and CDR2 YYDKDF (reference sequence). Trimming removed 6 bases at V and 2 bases at J, with 11 bases between. The CDR3 loop is CATRYLGTYEQYV. CDR3 nucleotides: TGTGCCACCAGGTATCTCGGAACCTACGAGCAGTACGTC.

The chain combines TRBV29-1 with TRBJ1-2; D possibly corresponds to TRBD1 (6 bases). The CDR3 covers 11 residues. Germline assignment: CDR1 SQVTM and CDR2 ANQGSEA. The CDR3, as DNA: TGCAGTGCCCCCGGACAGTTTGGCTACACCTTC. Translating gives CSAPGQFGYTF.

This clonotype was seen at least ten times. The chain is built from TRBV20-1 and TRBJ2-5; 11 bases agree with TRBD2. CDR1 and CDR2 (germline): DFQATT, SNEGSKA (reference sequence). V gave up 4 bases and J gave up 2 bases; unmatched junction bases: 3. This CDR3 is 14 amino acids long. The chain's CDR3 is CSAILAGGQETQYF. The DNA of the CDR3 is TGCAGTGCTATTTTAGCGGGGGGGCAAGAGACCCAGTACTTC.

This clonotype has a handful of counts. The chain uses TRBV29-1 and TRBJ2-5; 11 nucleotides line up with TRBD1. The V gene's germline CDR1 is SQVTM and CDR2 ANQGSEA. The CDR3 has 12 residues. With V trimmed by 6 bases and J by 5 bases, 2 bases remained unmatched. The CDR3 DNA follows: TGCAGCGTGGACAGGGGGCGGGAGACCCAGTACTTC. Its translation: CSVDRGRETQYF.

The chain is built from TRBV5-1 and TRBJ1-1, with TRBD1 matching over 7 bases. Germline assignment: CDR1 SGHRS and CDR2 YFSETQ. After removal of 4 bases from V and 1 base from J, the junction contained 7 bases not matched to a gene. The CDR3 spans 15 residues. The chain's CDR3 is CASSTSTGSNTEAFF. CDR3 nucleotide sequence: TGCGCCAGCAGCACATCGACAGGGTCGAACACTGAAGCTTTCTTT.

Many counts were recorded for this clonotype. The CDR3 region is CAISGQQGSSGNTIYF. CDR3 nucleotide sequence: TGTGCCATCAGTGGCCAACAGGGTAGCTCTGGAAACACCATATATTTT. V usage is TRBV10-3 and J usage is TRBJ1-3; possibly TRBD1 for D (6 bases). V lost 4 bases to trimming and J lost 0 bases, with 13 bases between them. This CDR3 region has 16 residues. In germline, CDR1 is ENHRY, CDR2 SYGVKD.

The genes are TRBV7-9 and TRBJ2-2; 7 nucleotides line up with TRBD2. This CDR3 contains 13 residues. Looked up from germline, CDR1 is SEHNR and CDR2 is FQNEAQ (reference sequence). V gave up 4 bases and J gave up 6 bases; unmatched junction bases: 2. This chain's CDR3 is CASSWTSSGELFF. The CDR3 DNA is TGTGCCAGCAGCTGGACTAGTTCCGGGGAGCTGTTTTTT.

The chain links TRBV30 to TRBJ1-5; tentatively, D is TRBD1 (6 bases). Germline CDR1 reads GTSNPN; CDR2 reads SVGIG (reference sequence). The V and J ends lost 5 bases and 9 bases respectively, with 14 bases between them. The CDR3 spans 12 residues. CDR3 bases: TGTGCCTGGGCGGACAGTCCAGGGCCCCAGCATTTT. This sequence encodes CAWADSPGPQHF.

The chain links TRBV6-2 or TRBV6-3 to TRBJ2-7, with 8 bases lining up with TRBD1. V dropped 6 bases and J dropped 8; count of bases not matched to a gene: 6. Germline CDR1 MNHEY, CDR2 SVGEGT. The CDR3 has 12 amino acids. CDR3 residues: CASRDRTGQQYV. As DNA, the CDR3 is TGTGCCAGCAGGGACCGGACAGGGCAGCAGTACGTC.